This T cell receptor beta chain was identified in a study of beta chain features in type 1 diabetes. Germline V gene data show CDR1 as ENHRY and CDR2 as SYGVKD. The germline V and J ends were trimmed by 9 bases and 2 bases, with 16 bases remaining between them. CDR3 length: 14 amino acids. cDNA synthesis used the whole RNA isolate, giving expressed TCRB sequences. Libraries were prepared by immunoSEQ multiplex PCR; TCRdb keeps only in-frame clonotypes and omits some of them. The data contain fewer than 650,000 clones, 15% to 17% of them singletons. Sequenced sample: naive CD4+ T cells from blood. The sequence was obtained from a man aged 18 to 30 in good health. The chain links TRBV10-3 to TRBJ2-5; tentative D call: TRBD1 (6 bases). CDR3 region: CAIAQGALQETQYF. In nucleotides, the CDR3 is TGTGCCATTGCACAGGGAGCGCTACAAGAGACCCAGTACTTC.